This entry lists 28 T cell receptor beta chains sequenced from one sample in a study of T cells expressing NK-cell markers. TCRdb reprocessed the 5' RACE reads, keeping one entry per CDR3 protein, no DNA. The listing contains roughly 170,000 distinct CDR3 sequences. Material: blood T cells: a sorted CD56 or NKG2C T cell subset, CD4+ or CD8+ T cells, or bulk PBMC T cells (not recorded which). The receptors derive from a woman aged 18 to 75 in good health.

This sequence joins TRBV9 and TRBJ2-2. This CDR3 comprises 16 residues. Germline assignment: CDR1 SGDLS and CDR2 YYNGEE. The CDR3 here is CASSVGPDPVPGELFF.

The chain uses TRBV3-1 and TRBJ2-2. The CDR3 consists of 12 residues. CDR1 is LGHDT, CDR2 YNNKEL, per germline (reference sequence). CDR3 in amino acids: CASSFTPGELFF.

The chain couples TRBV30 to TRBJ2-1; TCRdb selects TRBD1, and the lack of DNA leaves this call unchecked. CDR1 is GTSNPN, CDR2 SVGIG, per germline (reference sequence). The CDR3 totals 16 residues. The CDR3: CAWKSFAGATYNEQFF.

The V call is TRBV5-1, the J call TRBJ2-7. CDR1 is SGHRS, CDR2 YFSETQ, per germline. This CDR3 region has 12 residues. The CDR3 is CASSLGDYEQYF.

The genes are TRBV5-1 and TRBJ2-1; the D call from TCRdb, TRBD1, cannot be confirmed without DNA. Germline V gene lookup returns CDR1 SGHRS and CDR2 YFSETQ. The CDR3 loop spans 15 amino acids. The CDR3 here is CASSLGFGGGNEQFF.

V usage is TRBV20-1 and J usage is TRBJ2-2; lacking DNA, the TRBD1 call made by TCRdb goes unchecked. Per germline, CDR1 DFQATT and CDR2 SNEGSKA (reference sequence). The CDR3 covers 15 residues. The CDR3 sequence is CSARVTTGNTGELFF.

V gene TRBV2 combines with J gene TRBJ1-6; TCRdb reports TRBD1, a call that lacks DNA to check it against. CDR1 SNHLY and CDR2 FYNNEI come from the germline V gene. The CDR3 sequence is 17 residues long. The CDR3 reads CASSEAGPSSYNSPLHF.

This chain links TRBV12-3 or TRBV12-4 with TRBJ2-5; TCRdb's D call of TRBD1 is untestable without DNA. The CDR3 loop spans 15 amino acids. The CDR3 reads CASNNRKGVQETQYF.

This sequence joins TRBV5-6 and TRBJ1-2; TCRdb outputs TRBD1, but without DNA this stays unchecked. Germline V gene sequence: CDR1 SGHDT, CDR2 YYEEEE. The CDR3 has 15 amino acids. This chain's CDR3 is CASSHKTGANYGYTF.

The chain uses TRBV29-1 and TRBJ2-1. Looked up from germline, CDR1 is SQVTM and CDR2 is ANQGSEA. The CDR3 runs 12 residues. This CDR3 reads CSVAPRYNEQFF.

The CDR3 reads CSAIIGDTQYF. V and J are TRBV20-1 and TRBJ2-3. The V gene's germline CDR1 is DFQATT and CDR2 SNEGSKA (reference sequence). This CDR3 is 11 amino acids long.

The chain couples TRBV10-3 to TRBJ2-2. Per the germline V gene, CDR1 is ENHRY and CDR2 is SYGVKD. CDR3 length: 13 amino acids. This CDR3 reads CAIGDGSSGELFF.

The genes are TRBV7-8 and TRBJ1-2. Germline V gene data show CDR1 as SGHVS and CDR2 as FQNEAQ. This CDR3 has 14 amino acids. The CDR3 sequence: CASSLVRGGIGYTF.

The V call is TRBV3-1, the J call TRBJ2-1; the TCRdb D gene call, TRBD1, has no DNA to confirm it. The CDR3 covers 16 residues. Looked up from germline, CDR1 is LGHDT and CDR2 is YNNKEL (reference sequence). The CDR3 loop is CASSPRTGGSDNEQFF.

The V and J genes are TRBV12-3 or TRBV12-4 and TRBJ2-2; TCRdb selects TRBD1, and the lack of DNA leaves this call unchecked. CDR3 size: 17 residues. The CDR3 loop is CASRWMSGGVGTGELFF.

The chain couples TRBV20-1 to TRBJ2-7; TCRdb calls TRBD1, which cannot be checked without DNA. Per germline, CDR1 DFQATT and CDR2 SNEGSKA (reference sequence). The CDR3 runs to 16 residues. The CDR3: CSARGRGTAKAYEQYF.

This CDR3 reads CSAREQANEQFF. V is TRBV20-1 and J is TRBJ2-1. The length of the CDR3 is 12 residues. Germline lookup yields CDR1 DFQATT and CDR2 SNEGSKA (reference sequence).

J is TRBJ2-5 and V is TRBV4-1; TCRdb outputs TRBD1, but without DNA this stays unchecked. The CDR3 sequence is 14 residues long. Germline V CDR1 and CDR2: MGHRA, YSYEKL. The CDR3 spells CASSQVGGTETQYF.

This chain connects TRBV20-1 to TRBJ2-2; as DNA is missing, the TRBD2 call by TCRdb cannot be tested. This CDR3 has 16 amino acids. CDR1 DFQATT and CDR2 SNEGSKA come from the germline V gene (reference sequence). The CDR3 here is CSARDPGRGDTGELFF.

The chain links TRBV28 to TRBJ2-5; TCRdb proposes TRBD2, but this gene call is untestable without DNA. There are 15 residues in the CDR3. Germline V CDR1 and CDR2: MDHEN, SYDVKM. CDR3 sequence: CASSSGTSLTVTQYF.

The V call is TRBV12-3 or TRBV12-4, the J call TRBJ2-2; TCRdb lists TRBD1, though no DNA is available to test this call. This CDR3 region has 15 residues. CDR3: CASSLGGLGTGELFF.

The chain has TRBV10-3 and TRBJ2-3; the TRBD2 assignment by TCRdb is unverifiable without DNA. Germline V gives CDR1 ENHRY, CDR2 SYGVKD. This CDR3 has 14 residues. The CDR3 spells CATYGLEGTDTQYF.

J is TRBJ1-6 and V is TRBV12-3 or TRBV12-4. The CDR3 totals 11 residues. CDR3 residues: CARTAVSPLHF.

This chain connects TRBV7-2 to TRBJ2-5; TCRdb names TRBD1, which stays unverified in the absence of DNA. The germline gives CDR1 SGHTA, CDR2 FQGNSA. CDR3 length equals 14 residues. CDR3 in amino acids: CASRPTGGRETQYF. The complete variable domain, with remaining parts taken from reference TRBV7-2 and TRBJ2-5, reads GAGVSQSPSNKVTEKGKDVELRCDPISGHTALYWYRQSLGQGLEFLIYFQGNSAPDKSGLPSDRFSAERTGGSVSTLTIQRTQQEDSAVYLCASRPTGGRETQYFGPGTRLLVL.

CDR3 region: CASSEQGHTDTQYF. The chain is built from TRBV2 and TRBJ2-3; TCRdb's D gene call, TRBD2, goes unchecked for lack of DNA. This CDR3 comprises 14 residues. The germline V gene has CDR1 SNHLY and CDR2 FYNNEI.

This CDR3 reads CASSLSQRGGYNEQFF. This rearrangement joins TRBV27 to TRBJ2-1; TCRdb proposes TRBD2, but this gene call is untestable without DNA. Germline loops: CDR1 MNHEY, CDR2 SMNVEV (reference sequence). The CDR3 length is 16 residues.

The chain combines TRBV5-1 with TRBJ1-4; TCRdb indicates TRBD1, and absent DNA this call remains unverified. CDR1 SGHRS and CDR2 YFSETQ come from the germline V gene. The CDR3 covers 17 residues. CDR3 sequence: CASSLSRDRVSSEKLFF.

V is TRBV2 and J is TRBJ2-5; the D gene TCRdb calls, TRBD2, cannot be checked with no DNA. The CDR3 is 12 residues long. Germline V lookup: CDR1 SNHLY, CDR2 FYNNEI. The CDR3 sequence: CARSTEGETQYF.